This passage covers 8 T cell receptor beta chains from one sample sequenced in a study of vaccination effects on CD4 cells after COVID-19. Before sequencing took place, the ViraFEST assay used viral peptide pools to expand antigen-specific CD4+ T cells. A 10-day culture period preceded the isolation of CD4+ T cells. The cohort was immunized with two doses of either the BNT162b2 or mRNA-1273 vaccine. No antigen is known for these receptors. The method was immunoSEQ multiplex PCR; TCRdb's version includes in-frame clones alone and lacks a portion of them. The data hold about 46,000 clones, with about 70% observed a single time. The material was CD4+ T cells from PBMCs cultured with HCoV-OC43 spike peptides, obtained after COVID-19 vaccination. This sample's subset: HCoV-OC43 spike overlapping peptide pool stimulation. These receptors all stem from a human donor who received a COVID-19 vaccine.

This chain uses TRBV18 with TRBJ2-3; D perhaps matches TRBD1 (5 bases). CDR1 and CDR2 from the germline V gene are KGHSH and LQKENI. Trimming took 3 bases from V and 1 from J, leaving 8 bases between them. This CDR3 has 14 residues. CDR3 nucleotide sequence: TGTGCCAGCTCACCCGGCAGGGGCACAGATACGCAGTATTTT. Its protein product is CASSPGRGTDTQYF.

This sequence joins TRBV5-1 and TRBJ2-7; 12 bases align to TRBD2. The CDR3 totals 16 residues. V trimming: 0 bases; J trimming: 5 bases; junction bases outside the gene matches: 6. Germline loops: CDR1 SGHRS, CDR2 YFSETQ. The CDR3 here is CASSLAVLAGGHEQYF. Here the CDR3 DNA reads TGCGCCAGCAGCTTGGCCGTCCTAGCGGGGGGGCACGAGCAGTACTTC.

This clone was seen a single time. The chain recombines TRBV19 with TRBJ2-2, with 11 nucleotides matching TRBD2. Unmatched junction bases numbered 3, after V lost 5 bases and J lost 4 bases. This CDR3 contains 15 residues. Germline CDR1 LNHDA, CDR2 SQIVND (reference sequence). CDR3 in amino acids: CASSLTSGSTGELFF. Written as DNA, the CDR3 is TGTGCCAGTAGTCTCACTAGCGGGAGCACCGGGGAGCTGTTTTTT.

V gene TRBV2 combines with J gene TRBJ1-5; TRBD1 is a possible D gene (6 bases). This CDR3 has 15 amino acids. Germline lookup yields CDR1 SNHLY and CDR2 FYNNEI. V was pared by 1 base and J by 4 bases, with 11 bases between. The CDR3 spells CASSEEGQVNQPQHF. The CDR3 DNA follows: TGTGCCAGCAGTGAAGAGGGACAAGTTAATCAGCCCCAGCATTTT.

Details on this clone: Germline and junction disagree at one end, which may indicate a read error. This chain joins TRBV6-4 and TRBJ1-2; no definite D call. The CDR3 has 11 amino acids. Per germline, CDR1 MRHNA and CDR2 SNTAGT. CDR3 nucleotide sequence: TGTGCCAGCGCCGGTAAAAAATATCTTCACTTC. Amino acids: CASAGKKYLHF.

The CDR3 sequence is CASRGTDYYEQYF. The CDR3 DNA reads as TGTGCCAGCCGCGGGACAGATTACTACGAGCAGTACTTC. The chain is built from TRBV6-5 and TRBJ2-7; perhaps TRBD1 as D (7 bases). Trimming took 8 bases from V and 3 from J, leaving 14 bases between them. CDR1 and CDR2 (germline): MNHEY, SVGAGI. The CDR3 has 13 residues.

By proportion, this clone is medium-sized. This rearrangement joins TRBV2 to TRBJ1-2, with 7 bases matching TRBD1. Germline CDR1 is SNHLY and CDR2 is FYNNEI. V lost 4 bases to trimming and J lost 4 bases; unmatched junction nucleotides: 9. There are 15 residues in the CDR3. CDR3: CASSAQPGQVYGYTF. CDR3 coding DNA: TGTGCCAGCAGTGCCCAACCCGGACAGGTCTATGGCTACACCTTC.

This chain uses TRBV6-4 with TRBJ2-5; TRBD2 might be the D (6 bases). The CDR3 consists of 15 residues. V was pared by 6 bases and J by 2 bases, with 16 bases between. Germline lookup yields CDR1 MRHNA and CDR2 SNTAGT. This CDR3 is CASSSLGGEQETQYF. CDR3 nucleotide sequence: TGTGCCAGCAGCAGCCTTGGAGGGGAACAAGAGACCCAGTACTTC.